What follows are 30 T cell receptor beta chains derived from one specimen sequenced in a study of T cell repertoires in ileal Crohn's disease. Profiling relied on immunoSEQ multiplex PCR, and the TCRdb table lists in-frame clones only, not all of them. The table lists nearly 8,500 clones, 80% of them singletons. The sequencing sample was made of ileal tissue. These receptor sequences come from an adult with Crohn's disease.

This rearrangement joins TRBV30 to TRBJ1-5; D not certain. V was pared by 0 bases and J by 5 bases, with 8 bases between. Germline-derived CDR1 and CDR2 are GTSNPN and SVGIG (reference sequence). This CDR3 spans 13 amino acids. The CDR3 DNA is TGTGCCTGGAGTGTAGGCTCATATCAGCCCCAGCATTTT. This gives the protein CAWSVGSYQPQHF.

This sequence joins TRBV19 and TRBJ2-7, with D perhaps matching TRBD1 (6 bases). Germline V lookup: CDR1 LNHDA, CDR2 SQIVND (reference sequence). Trimming stripped 4 bases from V and 7 bases from J, with 20 bases between. This CDR3 spans 15 amino acids. In nucleotides, the CDR3 is TGTGCCAGTAGTAATAGGGACACCCACCGGAGAGAGCAGTACTTC. It specifies CASSNRDTHRREQYF.

The chain employs TRBV11-2 and TRBJ1-2; 7 positions match TRBD1. The CDR3 is 16 amino acids. Germline V lookup: CDR1 SGHAT, CDR2 FQNNGV. Losses at the gene ends were 5 bases for V and 2 bases for J; bases not matched to a gene: 11. The CDR3 loop reads CASSILPSTGNYGYTF. DNA of the CDR3: TGTGCCAGCAGCATTCTACCTTCGACAGGGAACTATGGCTACACCTTC.

This clone was seen only a few times. The genes are TRBV7-2 and TRBJ2-7, with TRBD2 matching 7 bases. The V and J ends lost 1 base and 2 bases, in that order; junction bases with no gene match: 5. Germline loops: CDR1 SGHTA, CDR2 FQGNSA. This CDR3 has 15 residues. In DNA form, the CDR3 reads TGTGCCAGCAGCTTAGGGGAGGGAACGACCTACGAGCAGTACTTC. Residues: CASSLGEGTTYEQYF.

This clone appeared once. The chain carries TRBV7-2 and TRBJ2-7, with TRBD1 identical over 8 bases. CDR1 and CDR2 (germline): SGHTA, FQGNSA. The CDR3 runs 15 residues. V trimming: 5 bases; J trimming: 3 bases; junction bases outside the gene matches: 9. Written as DNA, the CDR3 is TGTGCCAGCAGCCCGACCCGTGGACAGGGCTACGAGCAGTACTTC. This gives the protein CASSPTRGQGYEQYF.

This chain links TRBV10-1 with TRBJ1-2; D is unresolved. Trimming cost V 3 bases and J 7 bases, with 18 bases left between them. The CDR3 totals 15 residues. Germline-derived CDR1 and CDR2 are WNHNN and SYGVQD (reference sequence). CDR3 protein: CASSDRALPMCGYTF. The CDR3 DNA reads TGCGCCAGCAGTGATAGGGCTCTACCTATGTGTGGCTACACCTTC.

The CDR3 is CASSLRTSGRDLTYEQYF. DNA for the CDR3: TGCGCCAGCAGCTTGAGGACTAGCGGGAGGGATTTAACCTACGAGCAGTACTTC. The chain carries TRBV5-1 and TRBJ2-7, with 15 bases matching TRBD2. J lost 2 bases, V lost 1 base, and 7 bases had no gene match. CDR3 length equals 18 residues. Per the germline V gene, CDR1 is SGHRS and CDR2 is YFSETQ.

This clone is labeled as large. The chain recombines TRBV27 with TRBJ1-3, with 9 positions matching TRBD1. Unmatched junction bases numbered 5, after V lost 2 bases and J lost 0 bases. The CDR3 totals 17 residues. Germline CDR1 reads MNHEY; CDR2 reads SMNVEV (reference sequence). The CDR3 is CASSLGTGPSSGNTIYF. The CDR3 DNA is TGTGCCAGCAGTTTAGGGACAGGGCCTAGCTCTGGAAACACCATATATTTT.

The chain employs TRBV20-1 and TRBJ2-5; 7 bases line up with TRBD2. The CDR3 length is 11 residues. After removal of 6 bases from V and 5 bases from J, the junction contained 3 bases not matched to a gene. Germline V gene lookup returns CDR1 DFQATT and CDR2 SNEGSKA (reference sequence). The CDR3 DNA sequence: TGCAGTGCAGGCGGGAGCGAGACCCAGTACTTC. Residues: CSAGGSETQYF.

This clone was seen just once. The J gene is TRBJ1-2, the V gene TRBV18; D not certain. V dropped 2 bases and J dropped 3 bases, with 13 bases sitting between them. In germline, CDR1 is KGHSH, CDR2 LQKENI. The CDR3 contains 15 residues. CDR3 protein: CASSPNVGSDYGYTF. The CDR3 region has the DNA TGTGCCAGCTCACCAAATGTCGGCTCCGACTATGGCTACACCTTC. Full variable domain (remainder filled in from reference TRBV18 and TRBJ1-2): NAGVMQNPRHLVRRRGQEARLRCSPMKGHSHVYWYRQLPEEGLKFMVYLQKENIIDESGMPKERFSAEFPKEGPSILRIQQVVRGDSAAYFCASSPNVGSDYGYTFGSGTRLTVV.

This clone was found once. This chain connects TRBV5-1 to TRBJ1-1; D may be TRBD1 (5 bases). CDR3 length equals 15 residues. From germline, CDR1 is SGHRS and CDR2 YFSETQ. V was clipped by 0 bases and J by 2 bases, with 11 bases between them. The CDR3 bases are TGCGCCAGCAGCTTGGTCGGGGGAAGCAACACTGAAGCTTTCTTT. It encodes CASSLVGGSNTEAFF.

The rearrangement uses TRBV10-3 and TRBJ2-1; 7 bases match TRBD1. The J segment lost 6 bases and the V segment lost 6 bases, leaving 11 bases of the junction unmatched. CDR3 length: 15 residues. Germline-derived CDR1 and CDR2 are ENHRY and SYGVKD. CDR3 sequence: CAIRGDQGVPNEQFF. The CDR3 DNA reads as TGTGCCATCAGGGGGGACCAGGGGGTCCCCAATGAGCAGTTCTTC.

In DNA, the CDR3 is TGCAGCGTTGGGGGGGACAGCAATCAGCCCCAGCATTTT. This sequence encodes CSVGGDSNQPQHF. The chain is built from TRBV29-1 and TRBJ1-5, with D maybe TRBD1 (5 bases). Germline loops: CDR1 SQVTM, CDR2 ANQGSEA. The V gene lost 4 bases and the J gene lost 1 base, with 8 bases spanning the gap. This CDR3 has 13 residues.

The chain combines TRBV4-3 with TRBJ1-3; D gene unclear. Germline assignment: CDR1 LGHNA and CDR2 YSLEER. Trimming cost V 0 bases and J 2 bases, with 5 bases left between them. CDR3 size: 14 residues. The CDR3 protein is CASSQELTGNTIYF. The CDR3 region has the DNA TGCGCCAGCAGCCAAGAGCTTACTGGAAACACCATATATTTT.

The rearrangement joins TRBV19 to TRBJ1-2; D uncertain. Trimming took off 5 bases at V and 4 bases at J, with 11 bases between the two ends. The CDR3 contains 13 residues. The germline gives CDR1 LNHDA, CDR2 SQIVND (reference sequence). CDR3 nucleotide sequence: TGTGCCAGTAGTGCAGCGGGCTTCTATGGCTACACCTTC. It translates to CASSAAGFYGYTF.

The rearrangement joins TRBV19 to TRBJ1-5, with 12 bases matching TRBD1. V was clipped by 8 bases and J by 7 bases; unmatched bases: 6. This CDR3 is built from 14 residues. Germline V gene sequence: CDR1 LNHDA, CDR2 SQIVND (reference sequence). The DNA of the CDR3 is TGTGCCAGTCTAGGGACAGGGGGCGCGCAGCCCCAGCATTTT. Its translation is CASLGTGGAQPQHF. Filled out from reference TRBV19 and TRBJ1-5, the complete variable domain reads DGGITQSPKYLFRKEGQNVTLSCEQNLNHDAMYWYRQDPGQGLRLIYYSQIVNDFQKGDIAEGYSVSREKKESFPLTVTSAQKNPTAFYLCASLGTGGAQPQHFGDGTRLSIL.

The chain is built from TRBV29-1 and TRBJ2-1; TRBD2 aligns across 13 bases. The CDR3 is 14 amino acids. V shed 4 bases, J shed 5 bases, and the junction held 2 bases outside the gene matches. Germline V gene sequence: CDR1 SQVTM, CDR2 ANQGSEA. The CDR3 sequence: CSVVGLAGDNEQFF. The CDR3 region has the DNA TGCAGCGTTGTAGGACTAGCGGGGGACAATGAGCAGTTCTTC.

This chain connects TRBV19 to TRBJ1-1, with D perhaps TRBD1 (5 bases). The V gene's germline CDR1 is LNHDA and CDR2 SQIVND (reference sequence). Between the trimmed V and J ends, which lost 4 bases and 8 bases, there was a span of 14 bases. The CDR3 extends over 13 amino acids. The CDR3: CASSREGSREAFF. The CDR3 coding sequence is TGTGCCAGTAGTAGAGAGGGGAGCAGGGAAGCTTTCTTT. The full variable domain, rest sourced from reference TRBV19 and TRBJ1-1, is DGGITQSPKYLFRKEGQNVTLSCEQNLNHDAMYWYRQDPGQGLRLIYYSQIVNDFQKGDIAEGYSVSREKKESFPLTVTSAQKNPTAFYLCASSREGSREAFFGQGTRLTVV.

This clone has more than one count but fewer than ten. V gene TRBV6-5 combines with J gene TRBJ1-2; 7 nucleotides align to TRBD1. V dropped 6 bases and J dropped 6; count of bases not matched to a gene: 4. The CDR3 covers 12 residues. CDR1 and CDR2 (germline): MNHEY, SVGAGI. The CDR3 reads CASRPGTDGYTF. In DNA form, the CDR3 reads TGTGCCAGCAGGCCCGGGACAGATGGCTACACCTTC.

The V call is TRBV5-1, the J call TRBJ2-7; D is unresolved. This CDR3 has 15 residues. The germline CDR1 and CDR2 sequences are SGHRS and YFSETQ. V lost 5 bases and J lost 0, with 15 bases in between. In nucleotides, the CDR3 is TGCGCCAGCAGTCCCGGTTCATTGGGCTCCTACGAGCAGTACTTC. It codes for CASSPGSLGSYEQYF.

The chain joins TRBV19 to TRBJ2-7; TRBD2 matches 12 bases. Germline V gene sequence: CDR1 LNHDA, CDR2 SQIVND (reference sequence). Losses at the gene ends were 3 bases for V and 3 bases for J; bases not matched to a gene: 6. The CDR3 has 16 residues. The CDR3 is CASSMTSGSFFYEQYF. CDR3 DNA sequence: TGTGCCAGTAGTATGACTAGCGGGAGTTTCTTCTACGAGCAGTACTTC.

V is TRBV30 and J is TRBJ1-1; 11 positions agree with TRBD1. CDR3 length: 14 amino acids. The V segment lost 7 bases and the J segment 6 bases; nucleotides outside the gene matches: 10. Germline V lookup: CDR1 GTSNPN, CDR2 SVGIG (reference sequence). CDR3 sequence: CAYTAGTGGSEAFF. CDR3 coding DNA: TGTGCCTACACAGCCGGGACAGGGGGATCTGAAGCTTTCTTT.

The chain carries TRBV4-2 and TRBJ2-3; D is undetermined. Germline V gene data show CDR1 as LGHNA and CDR2 as YNFKEQ. Trimming took off 0 bases at V and 1 base at J, with 8 bases between the two ends. The CDR3 totals 15 residues. The CDR3 loop is CASSQDGTGTDTQYF. The DNA of the CDR3 is TGTGCCAGCAGCCAAGACGGTACGGGCACAGATACGCAGTATTTT.

V usage is TRBV15 and J usage is TRBJ1-1; possibly TRBD1 for D (5 bases). V was pared by 3 bases and J by 1 base, with 9 bases between. This CDR3 contains 14 residues. Germline V CDR1 and CDR2: LNHNV, YYDKDF (reference sequence). CDR3 region: CATSSGQTNTEAFF. The CDR3 region has the DNA TGTGCCACCAGCAGCGGACAAACGAACACTGAAGCTTTCTTT. Complete variable domain (other parts from reference TRBV15 and TRBJ1-1): DAMVIQNPRYQVTQFGKPVTLSCSQTLNHNVMYWYQQKSSQAPKLLFHYYDKDFNNEADTPDNFQSRRPNTSFCFLDIRSPGLGDTAMYLCATSSGQTNTEAFFGQGTRLTVV.

The rearrangement joins TRBV2 to TRBJ2-3; 11 bases align to TRBD2. With V trimmed by 7 bases and J by 6 bases, 9 bases remained unmatched. The CDR3 has 15 amino acids. Germline values: CDR1 SNHLY, CDR2 FYNNEI. The chain's CDR3 is CASTTTSGMVDTQYF. DNA of the CDR3: TGTGCCAGCACCACGACTAGCGGGATGGTTGATACGCAGTATTTT.

This sequence joins TRBV5-1 and TRBJ2-3; the D is unclear. V was cut by 0 bases and J by 0 bases, with 5 bases left in between. The length of the CDR3 is 14 residues. Germline CDR1 reads SGHRS; CDR2 reads YFSETQ. CDR3 DNA sequence: TGCGCCAGCAGCTTGGACGGGAGCACAGATACGCAGTATTTT. The encoded protein is CASSLDGSTDTQYF. Together with reference TRBV5-1 and TRBJ2-3, the CDR3 gives the full variable domain: KAGVTQTPRYLIKTRGQQVTLSCSPISGHRSVSWYQQTPGQGLQFLFEYFSETQRNKGNFPGRFSGRQFSNSRSEMNVSTLELGDSALYLCASSLDGSTDTQYFGPGTRLTVL.

The rearrangement uses TRBV15 and TRBJ2-7; 7 bases are a match to TRBD2. CDR1 is LNHNV, CDR2 YYDKDF, per germline (reference sequence). The V and J ends lost 1 base and 5 bases, in that order; junction bases with no gene match: 5. The CDR3 sequence is 14 residues long. CDR3 nucleotides: TGTGCCACCAGCAGAGGGGGCGGGAGCGACGAGCAGTACTTC. As protein: CATSRGGGSDEQYF.

The rearrangement links TRBV11-1 to TRBJ2-7; TRBD1 aligns across 8 bases. This CDR3 has 15 amino acids. Germline V gene data show CDR1 as SGHAT and CDR2 as FQDESV (reference sequence). V lost 5 bases to trimming and J lost 2 bases; unmatched junction nucleotides: 8. This chain's CDR3 is CASSARDRSPYEQYF. CDR3 in DNA: TGTGCCAGCAGCGCCCGGGACAGGAGCCCCTACGAGCAGTACTTC.

The V gene is TRBV7-2, the J gene TRBJ1-1, with TRBD1 matching 8 bases. CDR1 and CDR2 (germline): SGHTA, FQGNSA. The CDR3 sequence is 17 residues long. The junction had 13 bases not matched to a gene; V was cut back by 7 bases and J by 0 bases. The CDR3 sequence is CASTFPGTGRLNTEAFF. The CDR3 nucleotides are TGTGCCAGCACCTTCCCGGGGACAGGTAGATTGAACACTGAAGCTTTCTTT.

This chain uses TRBV19 with TRBJ2-1; 8 nucleotides agree with TRBD2. The CDR3 extends over 17 amino acids. Germline-derived CDR1 and CDR2 are LNHDA and SQIVND (reference sequence). V lost 5 bases and J lost 1; bases outside the gene matches: 10. The CDR3 protein is CASSSRQREWSYNEQFF. Here the CDR3 DNA reads TGTGCCAGTAGTTCCCGTCAGCGGGAGTGGTCCTACAATGAGCAGTTCTTC. Looking up the rest from reference TRBV19 and TRBJ2-1 gives the full variable domain: DGGITQSPKYLFRKEGQNVTLSCEQNLNHDAMYWYRQDPGQGLRLIYYSQIVNDFQKGDIAEGYSVSREKKESFPLTVTSAQKNPTAFYLCASSSRQREWSYNEQFFGPGTRLTVL.